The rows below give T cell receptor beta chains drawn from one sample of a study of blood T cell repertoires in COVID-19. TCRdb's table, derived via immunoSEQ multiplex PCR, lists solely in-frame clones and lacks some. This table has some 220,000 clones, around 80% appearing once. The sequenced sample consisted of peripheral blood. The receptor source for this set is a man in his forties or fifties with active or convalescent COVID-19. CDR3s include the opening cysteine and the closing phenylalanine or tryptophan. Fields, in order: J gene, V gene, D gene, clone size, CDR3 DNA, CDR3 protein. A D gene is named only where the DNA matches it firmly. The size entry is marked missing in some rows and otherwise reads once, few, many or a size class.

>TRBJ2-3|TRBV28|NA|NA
TGTGCCAGCAGCCTTTCGGGTCCGGCGGAGACAGATACGCAGTATTTT
CASSLSGPAETDTQYF
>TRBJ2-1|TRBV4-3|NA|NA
TGCGCCAGCAGCCAAGATTGGAGGGAGAGCTACAATGAGCAGTTCTTC
CASSQDWRESYNEQFF
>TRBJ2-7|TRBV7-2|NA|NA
TGTGCCAGCAGCTTCCAGGCCTCCTACGAGCAGTACTTC
CASSFQASYEQYF
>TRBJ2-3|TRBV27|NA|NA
TGTGCCAGCCCCCCGTTACATGTCACAGATACGCAGTATTTT
CASPPLHVTDTQYF
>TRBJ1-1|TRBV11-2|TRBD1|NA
TGTGCCAGCAGCTTAGGGACAGGGAACACTGAAGCTTTCTTT
CASSLGTGNTEAFF
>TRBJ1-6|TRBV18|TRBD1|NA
TGTGCCAGCTCACCATTGTTGGCGACAGGGCTCTCCTATAATTCACCCCTCCACTTT
CASSPLLATGLSYNSPLHF
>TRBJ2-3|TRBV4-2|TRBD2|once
TGTGCCAGCAGCCACGGGACTAGCGGGGCTGATACGCAGTATTTT
CASSHGTSGADTQYF
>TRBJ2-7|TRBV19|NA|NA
TGTGCCAGTAGTAGGGGACTGCTATACGAGCAGTACTTC
CASSRGLLYEQYF
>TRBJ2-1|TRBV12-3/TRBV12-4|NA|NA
TGTGCCAGCCAGGCCGACGGATACAATGAGCAGTTCTTC
CASQADGYNEQFF
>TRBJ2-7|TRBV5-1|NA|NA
TGCGCCAGCAGCTTTGCAGGGCCTAGCTCCTACGAGCAGTACTTC
CASSFAGPSSYEQYF
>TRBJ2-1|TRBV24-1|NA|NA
TGTGCCACCAGTGATTTCTCTTCAGGGGATCACAATGAGCAGTTCTTC
CATSDFSSGDHNEQFF
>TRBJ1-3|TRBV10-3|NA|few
TGTGCCAGCCTACAGCATCTCTCTGGAAACACCATATATTTT
CASLQHLSGNTIYF
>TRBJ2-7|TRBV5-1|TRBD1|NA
TGCGCCAGCAGCTTGAAGGGGGCGAGCTCCTACGAGCAGTACTTC
CASSLKGASSYEQYF
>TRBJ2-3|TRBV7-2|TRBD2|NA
TGTGCCAGCAGCACCGGACTAGCGGCAGATACGCAGTATTTT
CASSTGLAADTQYF
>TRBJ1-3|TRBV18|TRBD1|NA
TGTGCCAGCTCACCGCCAGGACAGGGGACAGGAAACACCATATATTTT
CASSPPGQGTGNTIYF
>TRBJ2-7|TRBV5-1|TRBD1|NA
TGCGCCAGCAGCCCTTCTGGACAGGGCTACGAGCAGTACTTC
CASSPSGQGYEQYF
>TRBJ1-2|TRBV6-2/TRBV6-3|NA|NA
TGTGCCAGCAGTTCCAATGCAGGCGACGGCGGCTACACCTTC
CASSSNAGDGGYTF
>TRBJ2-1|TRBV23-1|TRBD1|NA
TGCGCCAGCAGTCAATCGGGCAGGGGGTTAGGCCATGAGCAGTTCTTC
CASSQSGRGLGHEQFF
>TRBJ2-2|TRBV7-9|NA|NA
TGTGCCAGCAGCTTAGCGGGGTACAGGGTGAACACCGGGGAGCTGTTTTTT
CASSLAGYRVNTGELFF
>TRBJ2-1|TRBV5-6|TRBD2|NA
TGTGCCAGCAGCACTAGCGGGAGCTCCTACAATGAGCAGTTCTTC
CASSTSGSSYNEQFF
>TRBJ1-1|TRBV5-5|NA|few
TGTGCCAGCAGCTTGACTGGCACTGAAGCTTTCTTT
CASSLTGTEAFF
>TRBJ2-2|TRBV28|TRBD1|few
TGTGCCAGCAGTTCGAGACAGGGGCGGGACGGGGAGCTGTTTTTT
CASSSRQGRDGELFF
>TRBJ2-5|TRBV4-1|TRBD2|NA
TGCGCCAGCAGCCAAGATGGGGGGCTAGCGGGAATTGGAGAGACCCAGTACTTC
CASSQDGGLAGIGETQYF
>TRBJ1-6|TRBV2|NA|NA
TGTGCCAGCAGTGAATTATGGGGAGGATCACCCCTCCACTTT
CASSELWGGSPLHF
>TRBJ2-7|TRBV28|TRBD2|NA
TGTGCCAGTCAAAAGAGCGGGAGTGCGGTCTACGAGCAGTACTTC
CASQKSGSAVYEQYF
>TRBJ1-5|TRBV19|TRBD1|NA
TGTGCCAGTAGTATAGACGCGACAGGGCTGAGCAATCAGCCCCAGCATTTT
CASSIDATGLSNQPQHF
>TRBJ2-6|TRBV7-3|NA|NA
TGTGCCAGCAGCTTAGAGGCATTCTCTGGGGCCAACGTCCTGACTTTC
CASSLEAFSGANVLTF
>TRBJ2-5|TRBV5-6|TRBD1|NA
TGTGCCAGCAGCCTGGGACAGCCGACAACAGAGACCCAGTACTTC
CASSLGQPTTETQYF
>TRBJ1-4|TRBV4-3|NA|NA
TGCGCCAGCAGCCAAGACCCGGGGAGAGGGAATGAAAAACTGTTTTTT
CASSQDPGRGNEKLFF
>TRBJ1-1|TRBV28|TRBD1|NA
TGTGCCAGCAGTTTATTGCGTGGGGCAGGTGGGACAGATGAAGCTTTCTTT
CASSLLRGAGGTDEAFF
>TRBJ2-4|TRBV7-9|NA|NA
TGTGCCAGCAGCTTAGCGGAGGGGGCGGAGGACTTC
CASSLAEGAEDF
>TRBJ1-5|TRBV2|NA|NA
TGTGCCAGCAGAGAACAGGGTCTGCAGCCCCAGCATTTT
CASREQGLQPQHF
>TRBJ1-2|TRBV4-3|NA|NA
TGCGCCAGCAGCCAAGATACGTGGCGGGGATACTATGGCTACACCTTC
CASSQDTWRGYYGYTF
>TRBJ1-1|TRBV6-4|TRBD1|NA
TGTGCCAGCAGTGTTGACAGGGGGACTGAAGCTTTCTTT
CASSVDRGTEAFF
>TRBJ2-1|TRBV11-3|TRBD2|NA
TGTGCCAGCAGCTTAGGTTGGGTTAGCGGGAGGGGCGATTACAATGAGCAGTTCTTC
CASSLGWVSGRGDYNEQFF
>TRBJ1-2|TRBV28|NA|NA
TGTGCCAGCAGTTACCCCTTGGAATTTAATAGCTCTAACTATGGCTACACCTTC
CASSYPLEFNSSNYGYTF
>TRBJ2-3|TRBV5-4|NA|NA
TGTGCCAGCAGCCCTGACAGAGCAGATACGCAGTATTTT
CASSPDRADTQYF
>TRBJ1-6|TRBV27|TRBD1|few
TGTGCCAGCAGCCTGACAGGGGCATCACCCCTCCACTTT
CASSLTGASPLHF
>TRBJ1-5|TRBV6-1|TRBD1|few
TGTGCCAGCAGTGAACCCGGACAGGGCTCTCAGCCCCAGCATTTT
CASSEPGQGSQPQHF
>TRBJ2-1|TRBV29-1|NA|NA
TGCAGCGTTGCAGGGGTGGCGGGCTCCTACAATGAGCAGTTCTTC
CSVAGVAGSYNEQFF
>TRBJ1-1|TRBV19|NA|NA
TGTGCCAGTAGTATGGGGCGGATGAACACTGAAGCTTTCTTT
CASSMGRMNTEAFF
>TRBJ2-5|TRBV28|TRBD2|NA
TGTGCCAGCAGTTTTCTAGCGGGGGAGGGGGAGACCCAGTACTTC
CASSFLAGEGETQYF